Here is one TCR beta chain with its context. The data are from a study of shared T cell receptors in the human thymus. The protocol was immunoSEQ multiplex PCR, while the TCRdb copy is restricted to in-frame clones and leaves out a portion. The profile shows approximately 730,000 clones, approximately 85% of them singletons. The sample was also linked to a second study, of human thymus T cells. That paper states: Resections that were taken during corrective heart surgery supplied the thymus tissue.

The clonotype was recovered from a girl under three years old with a congenital heart defect. The sample taken for sequencing was thymocytes.

The CDR3 loop is CASSQDRRPVSANTGELFF. CDR3 DNA sequence: TGTGCCAGCAGCCAAGACAGGCGACCAGTATCCGCGAACACCGGGGAGCTGTTTTTT. The chain links TRBV14 to TRBJ2-2, with no clear D. Trimming left V 0 bases short and J 0 bases short, with 17 bases between. The length of the CDR3 is 19 residues. Per the germline V gene, CDR1 is SGHDN and CDR2 is FVKESK.